These 22 T cell receptor beta chains were sequenced from one sample in a study of regulatory T cells in long-lasting Graves disease. Time point given: persistent/refractory GD, antithyroid drugs over 5 years with positive TRAb. The TCR library was made from RNA that had been extracted from PBMCs in TRIzol. Sequencing libraries for TCR beta were prepared with iRepertoire HTBI primers and Arm-PCR of CDR3 regions. Each CDR3 protein gets one entry after TCRdb re-called the multiplex PCR reads with MiXCR. The table includes about 470,000 distinct CDR3 sequences, 20% to 25% detected once. Source: peripheral blood mononuclear cells (PBMCs), taken when the disease was refractory, from a patient treated with antithyroid drugs. The receptors shown here come from a female donor with Graves disease.

J is TRBJ1-6 and V is TRBV19, with a possible D match to TRBD1 (5 bases). Germline V gives CDR1 LNHDA, CDR2 SQIVND (reference sequence). The CDR3 is made up of 14 amino acids. Trimming shortened V by 4 bases and J by 7 bases, and 11 bases separated the two germline ends. For the CDR3, the DNA is TGTGCCAGTAGTAGCCGGGACTTGAATTCACCCCTCCACTTT. Its translation is CASSSRDLNSPLHF.

This clonotype was counted many times. The V call is TRBV7-9, the J call TRBJ1-2; no clear D gene. The CDR3 runs to 14 residues. The germline gives CDR1 SEHNR, CDR2 FQNEAQ (reference sequence). Trimming shortened V by 1 base and J by 5 bases, and 11 bases separated the two germline ends. CDR3 loop: CASSLERTIYGYTF. The CDR3 nucleotides read TGTGCCAGCAGCTTAGAACGGACCATTTATGGCTACACCTTC.

The chain uses TRBV6-1 and TRBJ1-4; TRBD1 is a possible D gene (5 bases). V was clipped by 6 bases and J by 8 bases, with 19 bases between them. Germline V gives CDR1 MNHNS, CDR2 SASEGT. This CDR3 contains 15 residues. This CDR3 is CASRTGPRAEEKLFF. The DNA for the CDR3 is TGTGCCAGCAGAACGGGGCCAAGGGCGGAGGAAAAACTGTTTTTT.

The chain is built from TRBV19 and TRBJ1-2, with 12 nucleotides matching TRBD1. Germline-derived CDR1 and CDR2 are LNHDA and SQIVND (reference sequence). CDR3 length: 16 amino acids. V gave up 7 bases and J gave up 7 bases; unmatched junction bases: 13. The CDR3 loop reads CASTRGDGTGGFGYTF. The CDR3 region has the DNA TGTGCCAGTACCAGAGGGGATGGGACAGGGGGCTTTGGCTACACCTTC.

This clonotype has a handful of counts. The DNA is omitted, as the CDR3 cannot be located on it reliably, and the CDR3 follows TCRdb's listing. This chain uses TRBV6-5 with TRBJ2-6; TRBD1 is taken as the D call from the table, unchecked against the DNA. Germline V gene lookup returns CDR1 MNHEY and CDR2 SVGAGI. A total of 19 residues make up the CDR3, ends included. The CDR3 is CASSSSAGWWDSGANVLTF.

This clonotype was detected once. V and J are TRBV5-5 and TRBJ2-7; D gene ambiguous. CDR3 length equals 13 residues. Germline CDR1 and CDR2: SGHKS and YYEKEE (reference sequence). The V end lost 3 bases, the J end lost 1 base, and 8 bases lay between the germline ends. CDR3 coding DNA: TGTGCCAGCAGCTACAAGGGATCCTACGAGCAGTACTTC. Protein sequence: CASSYKGSYEQYF.

The chain links TRBV20-1 to TRBJ1-5; tentative D call: TRBD1 (6 bases). CDR3 length equals 17 residues. Germline V gene data show CDR1 as DFQATT and CDR2 as SNEGSKA (reference sequence). Trimming pared 6 bases from V and 1 base from J, leaving 22 bases between. CDR3 nucleotide sequence: TGCAGTGCAACTACAGGGTTGGCGCCTAGGAGCAATCAGCCCCAGCATTTT. It is translated as CSATTGLAPRSNQPQHF.

The J gene is TRBJ2-7, the V gene TRBV5-1, with 7 bases that match TRBD1. The CDR3 spans 15 residues. Trimming at V came to 0 bases and at J to 5 bases, leaving 8 bases not matched to a gene. Germline values: CDR1 SGHRS, CDR2 YFSETQ. Here the CDR3 DNA reads TGCGCCAGCAGCTTGGCAGGGGGTGGGGGCCACGAGCAGTACTTC. Protein product: CASSLAGGGGHEQYF.

In its sample, this clonotype was seen many times. V and J are TRBV7-9 and TRBJ1-2, with D perhaps matching TRBD1 (6 bases). The germline gives CDR1 SEHNR, CDR2 FQNEAQ (reference sequence). CDR3 length: 13 residues. Trimming took 7 bases from V and 6 from J, leaving 15 bases between them. The DNA for the CDR3 is TGTGCCAGCACCTTGACAGGCCGCAATGGCTACACCTTC. Residues: CASTLTGRNGYTF.

This sequence joins TRBV18 and TRBJ1-2; 7 bases are shared with TRBD1. Germline CDR1 and CDR2: KGHSH and LQKENI. The V segment lost 4 bases and the J segment 5 bases; nucleotides outside the gene matches: 4. CDR3 size: 13 residues. CDR3 protein: CASSRQGTYGYTF. The CDR3 DNA is TGTGCCAGCTCACGACAGGGCACGTATGGCTACACCTTC.

V and J are TRBV18 and TRBJ1-2, with 9 bases that match TRBD1. Germline V gene sequence: CDR1 KGHSH, CDR2 LQKENI. This CDR3 is 15 amino acids long. After removal of 3 bases from V and 5 bases from J, the junction contained 7 bases not matched to a gene. CDR3 nucleotide sequence: TGTGCCAGCTCACCGAATACAGGGGGCGTATATGGCTACACCTTC. The encoded protein is CASSPNTGGVYGYTF.

V and J are TRBV5-1 and TRBJ1-6, with 11 nucleotides matching TRBD1. V lost 4 bases, J lost 9 bases, and 3 bases stayed unmatched. Germline V lookup: CDR1 SGHRS, CDR2 YFSETQ. The CDR3 consists of 14 residues. CDR3 DNA sequence: TGCGCCAGCAGCGGGACAGGGGGAAGTTCACCCCTCCACTTT. Encoded protein: CASSGTGGSSPLHF. The entire variable domain, with the rest obtained from reference TRBV5-1 and TRBJ1-6, is as follows: KAGVTQTPRYLIKTRGQQVTLSCSPISGHRSVSWYQQTPGQGLQFLFEYFSETQRNKGNFPGRFSGRQFSNSRSEMNVSTLELGDSALYLCASSGTGGSSPLHFGNGTRLTVT.

This clonotype occurred many times. The gene calls are TRBV28 and TRBJ1-1; D perhaps matches TRBD1 (5 bases). Trimming stripped 6 bases from V and 7 bases from J, with 27 bases between. The CDR3 has 17 amino acids. Germline V gene data show CDR1 as MDHEN and CDR2 as SYDVKM. CDR3 region: CASSSSYIATVELEAFF. The CDR3, as DNA: TGTGCCAGCAGCAGTTCCTACATAGCGACAGTCGAGCTTGAAGCTTTCTTT.

At least ten counts were recorded for this clonotype. The rearrangement joins TRBV12-3 or TRBV12-4 to TRBJ2-7, with 16 nucleotides matching TRBD2. V shed 1 base, J shed 7 bases, and the junction held 13 bases outside the gene matches. The CDR3 spans 19 residues. The CDR3 here is CASSLERDPGLAGGLEQYF. Written as DNA, the CDR3 is TGTGCCAGCAGTTTAGAACGCGACCCGGGACTAGCGGGAGGGCTGGAGCAGTACTTC.

In its sample, this clonotype was seen many times. V is TRBV6-5 and J is TRBJ1-2, with D unresolved. The germline V and J ends were trimmed by 0 bases and 2 bases, with 10 bases remaining between them. This CDR3 contains 15 residues. Germline assignment: CDR1 MNHEY and CDR2 SVGAGI. As DNA, the CDR3 is TGTGCCAGCAGTTACTCCGAACATTCCAACTATGGCTACACCTTC. Encoded protein: CASSYSEHSNYGYTF.

This clonotype was observed a few times. V and J are TRBV13 and TRBJ2-2, with D perhaps being TRBD1 or TRBD2 (7 bases each). The V end lost 5 bases, the J end lost 5 bases, and 21 bases lay between the germline ends. This CDR3 is built from 17 residues. Germline CDR1 and CDR2: PRHDT and FYEKMQ (reference sequence). The CDR3 bases are TGTGCCAGCAGCCCCAGGGGGGGGGAGATGAAAACCGGGGAGCTGTTTTTT. Protein sequence: CASSPRGGEMKTGELFF. The whole variable domain, filled in from reference TRBV13 and TRBJ2-2, reads AAGVIQSPRHLIKEKRETATLKCYPIPRHDTVYWYQQGPGQDPQFLISFYEKMQSDKGSIPDRFSAQQFSDYHSELNMSSLELGDSALYFCASSPRGGEMKTGELFFGEGSRLTVL.

This clonotype was observed many times. J is TRBJ1-5 and V is TRBV5-1, with D possibly matching TRBD1 (5 bases). The CDR3 contains 15 residues. Per the germline V gene, CDR1 is SGHRS and CDR2 is YFSETQ. Between the trimmed V and J ends, which lost 4 bases and 0 bases, there was a span of 11 bases. The CDR3 nucleotides read TGCGCCAGCAGCGCAGGGACGGATAGCAATCAGCCCCAGCATTTT. Encoded protein: CASSAGTDSNQPQHF.

There are many counts of this clonotype. V is TRBV29-1 and J is TRBJ1-2; 7 bases agree with TRBD1. Unmatched junction bases numbered 4, after V lost 4 bases and J lost 5 bases. The CDR3 contains 12 residues. Germline V gene data show CDR1 as SQVTM and CDR2 as ANQGSEA. The CDR3 here is CSVGQGEYGYTF. Written as DNA, the CDR3 is TGCAGCGTTGGACAGGGCGAATATGGCTACACCTTC.

This clonotype was counted many times. In nucleotides, the CDR3 is TGTGCCAGCAGTCGCCGAGCGGGAGGGATCCAAGAGACCCAGTACTTC. Translation: CASSRRAGGIQETQYF. This chain uses TRBV6-1 with TRBJ2-5; TRBD2 aligns across 10 bases. The CDR3 runs 16 residues. Trimming at V came to 5 bases and at J to 1 base, leaving 7 bases not matched to a gene. The germline V gene encodes CDR1 MNHNS and CDR2 SASEGT.

This clonotype turned up a few times. The chain has TRBV18 and TRBJ1-4; 7 bases fit TRBD1. V lost 6 bases and J lost 11; bases outside the gene matches: 9. The germline V gene has CDR1 KGHSH and CDR2 LQKENI. The CDR3 has 13 amino acids. This CDR3 is CASSLDRAEKLFF. The DNA of the CDR3 is TGTGCCAGCTCGCTCGACAGGGCGGAGAAACTGTTTTTT.

The V call is TRBV6-2 or TRBV6-3, the J call TRBJ2-3, with TRBD2 matching over 12 bases. J lost 6 bases, V lost 3 bases, and 10 bases had no gene match. The CDR3 consists of 17 residues. The germline gives CDR1 MNHEY, CDR2 SVGEGT. The CDR3 bases are TGTGCCAGCAGTTATACGACTAGCGGGAGAAGTAGGGATACGCAGTATTTT. Residues: CASSYTTSGRSRDTQYF.

The chain recombines TRBV19 with TRBJ2-7; 7 positions match TRBD2. Germline V gene sequence: CDR1 LNHDA, CDR2 SQIVND (reference sequence). The CDR3 length is 14 residues. V lost 3 bases, J lost 6 bases, and 8 bases stayed unmatched. CDR3 bases: TGTGCCAGTAGTATTTCTGGCGGGAGCCCCGAGCAGTACTTC. Amino acid sequence: CASSISGGSPEQYF.